A selection of T cell receptor beta chains follows, all from one sample in a study of cytomegalovirus exposure and HLA in healthy donors. The assay was immunoSEQ multiplex PCR, and TCRdb's table has in-frame clones only and misses some. The sample yields some 150,000 clones, 65% to 85% seen once. Material for sequencing was PBMCs. These receptor sequences come from a woman between 18 and 29 years old in good health and CMV-seronegative. CDR3s include the opening cysteine and the closing phenylalanine or tryptophan. D genes are given only for firm matches. Size tells how often a clone was seen (once, few, many) or the class of an expanded clone, and some rows leave it out.

>TRBV4-1|TRBD2|TRBJ2-1|-
CASRLAGGKYNEQFF
TGCGCCAGCAGACTAGCGGGAGGTAAATACAATGAGCAGTTCTTC
>TRBV19|TRBD2|TRBJ2-3|-
CASRVSGSDTQYF
TGTGCCAGTAGGGTTAGCGGGAGCGATACGCAGTATTTT
>TRBV27|-|TRBJ2-1|-
CASARGNEQFF
TGTGCCAGCGCCCGAGGAAATGAGCAGTTCTTC
>TRBV11-2|-|TRBJ2-1|-
CASSPILGASDEQFF
TGTGCCAGCAGCCCGATCCTGGGGGCCTCGGATGAGCAGTTCTTC
>TRBV7-6|-|TRBJ2-7|few
CASSLDLELVYEQYF
TGTGCCAGCAGCTTAGATTTAGAATTGGTGTACGAGCAGTACTTC
>TRBV28|TRBD1|TRBJ2-7|-
CASRGQGAYEQYF
TGTGCCAGCAGGGGACAGGGCGCCTACGAGCAGTACTTC
>TRBV10-3|TRBD2|TRBJ2-2|-
CAIRWQSSGNTGELFF
TGTGCCATCAGATGGCAGTCTAGCGGAAACACCGGGGAGCTGTTTTTT
>TRBV28|TRBD1|TRBJ2-1|few
CASSFLDRANEQFF
TGTGCCAGCAGTTTCCTGGACAGGGCGAATGAGCAGTTCTTC
>TRBV28|TRBD1|TRBJ2-1|few
CASRPPGTGLYNEQFF
TGTGCCAGCAGACCGCCCGGGACAGGGCTATACAATGAGCAGTTCTTC
>TRBV7-6|TRBD1|TRBJ2-1|-
CASSLHRDRLVSSYNEQFF
TGTGCCAGCAGTCTTCACCGGGACAGGCTCGTCAGCTCCTACAATGAGCAGTTCTTC
>TRBV28|TRBD1|TRBJ2-3|-
CASSLYLSRDRVSGDTQYF
TGTGCCAGCAGTTTATATTTGAGCCGGGACAGGGTAAGCGGAGATACGCAGTATTTT
>TRBV19|-|TRBJ2-7|-
CASSSAKGSGTYEQYF
TGTGCCAGTAGCTCCGCGAAGGGATCGGGGACCTACGAGCAGTACTTC
>TRBV11-3|-|TRBJ1-1|-
CASSARGENTEAFF
TGTGCCAGCAGCGCCCGAGGAGAGAACACTGAAGCTTTCTTT
>TRBV6-4|-|TRBJ2-7|-
CASSDRRLHEQYF
TGTGCCAGCAGTGACAGGAGGCTCCACGAGCAGTACTTC
>TRBV5-6|-|TRBJ2-7|-
CASSLLVGALSDEQYF
TGTGCCAGCAGCTTGTTAGTGGGAGCGCTTTCAGACGAGCAGTACTTC
>TRBV30|-|TRBJ2-2|-
CAWSILRGAPNTGELFF
TGTGCCTGGAGTATTCTACGCGGAGCCCCGAACACCGGGGAGCTGTTTTTT
>TRBV5-1|TRBD1|TRBJ2-7|-
CASSLGPTGFYEQYF
TGCGCCAGCAGCTTGGGGCCGACAGGGTTTTACGAGCAGTACTTC
>TRBV27|-|TRBJ2-7|-
CASSFQPGMYRYEQYF
TGTGCCAGCAGTTTTCAGCCGGGAATGTACCGCTACGAGCAGTACTTC
>TRBV27|TRBD2|TRBJ2-5|few
CASSLRGGEETQYF
TGTGCCAGCAGTTTACGCGGGGGGGAAGAGACCCAGTACTTC
>TRBV11-3|-|TRBJ2-5|few
CASSQGTRFGETQYF
TGTGCCAGCAGCCAGGGAACTCGATTTGGGGAGACCCAGTACTTC
>TRBV6-1|-|TRBJ1-2|-
CASRGHSGYGYTF
TGTGCCAGCAGAGGACACAGTGGCTATGGCTACACCTTC
>TRBV5-6|-|TRBJ2-3|-
CASSSLGDTPITQYF
TGTGCCAGCAGCTCCTTAGGGGACACCCCAATCACGCAGTATTTT
>TRBV7-9|-|TRBJ2-7|-
CASSLGGRTETTPVYEQYF
TGTGCCAGCAGCTTGGGGGGAAGGACCGAAACCACCCCTGTCTACGAGCAGTACTTC
>TRBV6-6|-|TRBJ1-5|-
CASSQGQNQPQHF
TGTGCCAGCAGCCAAGGACAGAATCAGCCCCAGCATTTT
>TRBV7-2|TRBD1|TRBJ1-1|-
CASSYKPNRGPTEAFF
TGTGCCAGCAGCTACAAGCCAAACAGGGGGCCAACTGAAGCTTTCTTT
>TRBV18|-|TRBJ2-7|-
CASSPLNREYEQYF
TGTGCCAGCTCACCACTGAACAGGGAATACGAGCAGTACTTC
>TRBV2|-|TRBJ2-7|-
CASRLQAYEQYF
TGTGCCAGCAGACTACAGGCCTACGAGCAGTACTTC
>TRBV29-1|-|TRBJ2-7|-
CSVDAGSYEQYF
TGCAGCGTTGATGCCGGCTCCTACGAGCAGTACTTC
>TRBV7-2|TRBD1|TRBJ2-7|few
CASSLYWDRGREQYF
TGTGCCAGCAGCCTATACTGGGACAGGGGGCGCGAGCAGTACTTC
>TRBV6-1|TRBD1|TRBJ2-7|-
CASSRGTGGEKQYF
TGTGCCAGCAGTCGCGGAACAGGGGGCGAGAAACAGTACTTC
>TRBV5-4|-|TRBJ2-5|-
CASSLAGRETQYF
TGTGCCAGCAGCTTGGCAGGGCGCGAGACCCAGTACTTC
>TRBV6-6|-|TRBJ1-1|once
CASKPIWEVVAFF
TGTGCCAGCAAGCCCATTTGGGAGGTAGTAGCTTTCTTT
>TRBV19|-|TRBJ1-5|-
CASSILLFAKREIWSNQPQHF
TGTGCCAGTAGTATTCTTCTTTTCGCCAAGAGAGAGATTTGGAGCAATCAGCCCCAGCATTTT
>TRBV13|-|TRBJ2-1|-
CASSGSRFEGRYSYNEQFF
TGTGCCAGCAGCGGGTCTAGGTTTGAGGGCCGCTACTCCTACAATGAGCAGTTCTTC
>TRBV19|-|TRBJ2-1|-
CASSPGSRGEQFF
TGTGCCAGTAGCCCCGGGAGCCGCGGTGAGCAGTTCTTC
>TRBV7-2|-|TRBJ2-3|-
CASTLTTAGSQYF
TGTGCCAGCACCCTGACTACCGCCGGGTCGCAGTATTTT
>TRBV11-3|-|TRBJ2-3|once
CASSPGGDTQYF
TGTGCCAGCAGCCCGGGTGGAGATACGCAGTATTTT
>TRBV5-4|-|TRBJ2-7|-
CASSLEAGAYEQYF
TGTGCCAGCAGCTTGGAGGCAGGGGCCTACGAGCAGTACTTC
>TRBV19|-|TRBJ2-3|-
CASRSFRTDTLDTQYF
TGTGCCAGTAGAAGCTTTAGGACAGATACGTTGGATACGCAGTATTTT
>TRBV7-7|TRBD2|TRBJ2-6|-
CASSPRTSGNSGANVLTF
TGTGCTAGCAGCCCAAGGACTAGCGGGAACTCTGGGGCCAACGTCCTGACTTTC
>TRBV7-9|-|TRBJ2-1|few
CASSSRGNEQFF
TGTGCCAGCAGCTCCAGGGGCAATGAGCAGTTCTTC
>TRBV5-6|-|TRBJ2-3|-
CASSLGLFTDTQYF
TGTGCCAGCAGCTTGGGACTTTTCACAGATACGCAGTATTTT
>TRBV11-3|-|TRBJ2-7|-
CASSFSTALDEQYF
TGTGCCAGCAGCTTCTCGACAGCTTTAGACGAGCAGTACTTC
>TRBV6-5|-|TRBJ1-1|-
CASRQGDGSAEAFF
TGTGCCAGCAGACAGGGTGACGGCTCGGCTGAAGCTTTCTTT
>TRBV5-1|-|TRBJ1-4|-
CASRDVTEAIEKLFF
TGCGCCAGCAGGGACGTGACAGAGGCTATTGAAAAACTGTTTTTT
>TRBV7-7|TRBD1|TRBJ2-5|-
CASSQLLETGEQETQYF
TGTGCTAGCAGCCAGCTTCTCGAGACAGGGGAACAAGAGACCCAGTACTTC
>TRBV7-8|-|TRBJ1-5|-
CASSDIALGREPQHF
TGTGCCAGCAGCGACATCGCCCTGGGGCGTGAGCCCCAGCATTTT
>TRBV4-1|-|TRBJ2-2|-
CASSKDRMAGELFF
TGCGCCAGCAGCAAAGACAGGATGGCCGGGGAGCTGTTTTTT
>TRBV28|-|TRBJ2-2|-
CASSFGQNTGELFF
TGTGCCAGCAGTTTTGGACAGAACACCGGGGAGCTGTTTTTT
>TRBV28|-|TRBJ2-7|-
CASSTQARSAYYEQYF
TGTGCCAGCAGTACACAGGCTAGGTCGGCGTATTACGAGCAGTACTTC
>TRBV4-3|-|TRBJ2-3|-
CASSPTTGVPDTQYF
TGCGCCAGCAGCCCAACGACGGGAGTGCCGGATACGCAGTATTTT
>TRBV5-4|TRBD2|TRBJ2-3|few
CASRLGLAGADTQYF
TGTGCCAGCAGATTAGGGCTAGCGGGAGCAGATACGCAGTATTTT
>TRBV29-1|-|TRBJ1-2|-
CSVEDAWRENYGYTF
TGCAGCGTTGAAGACGCGTGGCGGGAGAACTATGGCTACACCTTC
>TRBV5-4|TRBD1|TRBJ2-7|-
CASSPPRGTGVRYEQYF
TGTGCCAGCAGCCCGCCAAGAGGGACAGGGGTGCGCTACGAGCAGTACTTC
>TRBV28|-|TRBJ2-2|-
CASSFGGTNTGELFF
TGTGCCAGCAGTTTCGGAGGAACGAACACCGGGGAGCTGTTTTTT
>TRBV7-9|-|TRBJ2-6|-
CASSEPGDSGANVLTF
TGTGCCAGCAGCGAACCAGGGGACTCTGGGGCCAACGTCCTGACTTTC
>TRBV7-8|-|TRBJ2-3|-
CASSFLRTFSTFISSTDTQYF
TGTGCCAGCAGCTTCCTAAGAACTTTTTCTACCTTTATATCTAGCACAGATACGCAGTATTTT
>TRBV10-2|TRBD2|TRBJ2-1|-
CASVSKREAINEQFF
TGCGCCAGCGTATCCAAGCGGGAGGCCATCAATGAGCAGTTCTTC
>TRBV6-6|TRBD1|TRBJ2-1|few
CASSPTGGLYNEQFF
TGTGCCAGCAGTCCAACAGGGGGGCTCTACAATGAGCAGTTCTTC